This entry features one TCR beta chain sequence. A junction boundary mismatches the germline segment, possibly from a read error. Isolated RNA was reverse transcribed in full, so expressed TCRB transcripts were sequenced. Generated by immunoSEQ multiplex PCR, the TCRdb table keeps only in-frame clones and is missing some. The sample shows fewer than 250,000 clones, 9% to 10% of them seen only once. This sample is drawn from a study of beta chain features in type 1 diabetes. Study-wide background: Patients and healthy donors were similar in age, gender and cell yields. Examination of sorted cells across all samples involved about 100,000,000 cells.

CDR3 size: 12 residues. The germline V gene encodes CDR1 SEHNR and CDR2 FQNEAQ (reference sequence). This receptor was obtained from a woman younger than 35 in good health. Input material: naive CD4+ T cells from blood. This chain connects TRBV7-9 to TRBJ2-7; possible D gene TRBD1, 6 bases. The CDR3 DNA sequence: TGTGCCAGCAGCTTAGAGCCGGGACACCCGGACTTC. Its translation is CASSLEPGHPDF. Combining the CDR3 with reference TRBV7-9 and TRBJ2-7 gives the whole variable domain DTGVSQNPRHKITKRGQNVTFRCDPISEHNRLYWYRQTLGQGPEFLTYFQNEAQLEKSRLLSDRFSAERPKGSFSTLEIQRTEQGDSAMYLCASSLEPGHPDFGPGTRLTVT.